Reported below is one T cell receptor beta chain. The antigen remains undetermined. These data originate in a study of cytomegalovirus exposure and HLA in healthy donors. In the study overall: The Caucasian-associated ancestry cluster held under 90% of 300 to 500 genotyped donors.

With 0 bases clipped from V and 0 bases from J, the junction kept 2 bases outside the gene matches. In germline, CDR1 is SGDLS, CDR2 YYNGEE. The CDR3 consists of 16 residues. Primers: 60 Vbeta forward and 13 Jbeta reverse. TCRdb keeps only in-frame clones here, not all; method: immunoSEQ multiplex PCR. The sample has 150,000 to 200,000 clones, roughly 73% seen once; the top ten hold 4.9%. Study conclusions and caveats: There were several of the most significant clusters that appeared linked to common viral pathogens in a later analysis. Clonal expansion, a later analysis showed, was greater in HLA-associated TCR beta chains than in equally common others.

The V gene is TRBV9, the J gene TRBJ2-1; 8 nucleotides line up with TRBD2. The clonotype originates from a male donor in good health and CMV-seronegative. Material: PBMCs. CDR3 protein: CASSVDGTSSYNEQFF. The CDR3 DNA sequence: TGTGCCAGCAGCGTAGATGGGACTAGCTCCTACAATGAGCAGTTCTTC.